This T cell receptor beta chain is from a study of blood T cell repertoires in COVID-19. Looking at the study overall: Both acute and convalescent COVID-19 samples were obtained from the United States, Italy and Spain.

Sequencing used immunoSEQ multiplex PCR; TCRdb keeps in-frame clones, though not all of them. Here the sample spans some 270,000 clones, around 85% being singletons. Unmatched junction bases numbered 7, after V lost 3 bases and J lost 2 bases. In germline, CDR1 is SGDLS, CDR2 YYNGEE. The CDR3 extends over 16 amino acids. The TCR was taken from a woman in her twenties or thirties who had recovered from COVID-19. The gene calls are TRBV9 and TRBJ2-7; the match to TRBD2 covers 11 bases. Material: PBMCs or T cells enriched from blood (not recorded which). The CDR3 region is CASSGGASGRTYEQYF. CDR3 DNA: TGTGCCAGCAGCGGAGGGGCTAGCGGGAGGACCTACGAGCAGTACTTC.